This TCR beta chain is drawn from a study of blood T cell repertoires in COVID-19. Looking at the study overall: In each case, the material was cDNA or gDNA derived from T cells, B-cell-depleted T cells, or PBMCs.

Participants, about 18 to 90 years old, spanned some 23 US areas. Which cohort a participant joined came from the clinical history participants gave. Germline V gene lookup returns CDR1 SGHNT and CDR2 YYREEE (reference sequence). The V and J ends lost 0 bases and 3 bases, in that order; junction bases with no gene match: 1. CDR3 size: 15 residues. In the authors' methods: By means of reference gene primer amplification, nucleated cell counts were estimated. The method was immunoSEQ multiplex PCR; TCRdb's version includes in-frame clones alone and lacks a portion of them. V and J calls and clone size are given by that table; D and trimming were obtained from the DNA. The repertoire holds around 420,000 clones, roughly 88% seen once, with roughly 2% in the top ten.

The sequence was obtained from a woman between 35 and 50 years old with acute COVID-19. The chain uses TRBV5-4 and TRBJ1-4, with TRBD1 matching over 8 bases. The sample comprised PBMCs or T cells enriched from blood (not recorded which). The DNA of the CDR3 is TGTGCCAGCAGCTTGGAGACAGGGGCTAATGAAAAACTGTTTTTT. Protein product: CASSLETGANEKLFF.